This TCR beta chain was identified during a study of cytomegalovirus exposure and HLA in healthy donors. Study-wide results and limits: Diagnosis of cytomegalovirus status made by the classifier reportedly showed high specificity and sensitivity.

In its sample, this clone was seen once. The antigen remains undetermined. Assay used: immunoSEQ multiplex PCR; TCRdb lists only in-frame clones, some missing. The sample records 150,000 to 200,000 clones, about 88% being singletons. Sequencing was performed on PBMCs. This sequence originates from a woman under 30 in good health and CMV-seronegative.

CDR3 DNA: TGTGCCAGCAGCTACGGGACTTGGAGTACAGATACGCAGTATTTT. This sequence encodes CASSYGTWSTDTQYF. The V call is TRBV6-5, the J call TRBJ2-3, with TRBD2 as a possible D gene (6 bases). V was pared by 6 bases and J by 3 bases, with 16 bases between. The CDR3 contains 15 residues. Germline lookup yields CDR1 MNHEY and CDR2 SVGAGI.